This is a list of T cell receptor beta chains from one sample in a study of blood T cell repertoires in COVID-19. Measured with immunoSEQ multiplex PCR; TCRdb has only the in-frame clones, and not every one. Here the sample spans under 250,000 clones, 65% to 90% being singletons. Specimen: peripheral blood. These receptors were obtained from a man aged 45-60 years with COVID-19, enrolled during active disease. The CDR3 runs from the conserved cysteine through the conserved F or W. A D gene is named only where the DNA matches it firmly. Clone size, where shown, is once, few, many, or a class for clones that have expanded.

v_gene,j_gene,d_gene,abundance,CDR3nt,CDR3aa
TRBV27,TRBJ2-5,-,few,TGTGCCAGCAGTTTCGGCGGGTGGGAGACCCAGTACTTC,CASSFGGWETQYF
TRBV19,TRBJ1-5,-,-,TGTGCCAGTAGTGAAAGGGACACCCAGCATTTT,CASSERDTQHF
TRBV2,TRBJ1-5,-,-,TGTGCCAGTGGCCGTAGCCCCAATCAGCCCCAGCATTTT,CASGRSPNQPQHF
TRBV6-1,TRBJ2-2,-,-,TGTGCCAGCAGTGAATTCGGACAGTACGGGGAGCTGTTTTTT,CASSEFGQYGELFF
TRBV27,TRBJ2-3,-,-,TGTGCCAGCAGTTGGAACGGGATGACGCAGTATTTT,CASSWNGMTQYF
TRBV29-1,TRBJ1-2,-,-,TGCAGCGTATCAGCTATGGTAGCGGGCGGGGGCTACACCTTC,CSVSAMVAGGGYTF
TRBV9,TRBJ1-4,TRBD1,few,TGTGCCAGCAGCGTAACGGGGGACAGGGGCAATGAAAAACTGTTTTTT,CASSVTGDRGNEKLFF
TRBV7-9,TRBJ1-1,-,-,TGTGCCAGCAGCTTAGATCAGAGGCTTGGAGCTTTCTTT,CASSLDQRLGAFF
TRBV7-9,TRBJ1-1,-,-,TGTGCCAGCAGCGCCACATTTGGCGAAGCTTTCTTT,CASSATFGEAFF
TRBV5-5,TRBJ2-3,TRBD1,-,TGTGCCAGCACCGGACAGGGAATCACAGATACGCAGTATTTT,CASTGQGITDTQYF
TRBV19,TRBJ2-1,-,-,TGTGCCAGTGCCGCCCCCACTCGGGGGGCGTTGGGTGAGCAGTTCTTC,CASAAPTRGALGEQFF
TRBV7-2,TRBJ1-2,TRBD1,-,TGTGCCAGCAGCTTAGAACAGGGGGCTAACTATGGCTACACCTTC,CASSLEQGANYGYTF
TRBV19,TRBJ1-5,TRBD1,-,TGTGCCAGTAAGGGGGCAGCGTCAGGTTCTCAGCCCCAGCATTTT,CASKGAASGSQPQHF
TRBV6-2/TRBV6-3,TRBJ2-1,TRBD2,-,TGTGCCAGCAGTTACTCGAGGCTAGCGGGGGGGAATGAGCAGTTCTTC,CASSYSRLAGGNEQFF
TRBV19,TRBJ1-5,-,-,TGTGCCAGTAGTATAGCGGGGGTGTCTGGCAATCAGCCCCAGCATTTT,CASSIAGVSGNQPQHF
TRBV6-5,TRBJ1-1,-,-,TGTGCCAGCAGTACTTACAACGTCAGGTCCGAAGCTTTCTTT,CASSTYNVRSEAFF
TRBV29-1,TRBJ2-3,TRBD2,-,TGCAGCGTCGCAGGACTAGCGGGAAGGTGGCCTAGCACAGATACGCAGTATTTT,CSVAGLAGRWPSTDTQYF
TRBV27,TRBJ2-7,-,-,TGTGCCAGCAGTCCCTACTCTCTATACGGGAGCTACGAGCAGTACTTC,CASSPYSLYGSYEQYF
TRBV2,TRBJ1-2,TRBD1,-,TGTGCCAGCAGTGAAAACAGGGGCGCCTCTGGCTACACCTTC,CASSENRGASGYTF
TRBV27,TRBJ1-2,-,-,TGTGCCAGCAGGAGGACAGTAAGTGGCTATGGCTACACCTTC,CASRRTVSGYGYTF
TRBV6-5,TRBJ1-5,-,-,TGTGCCAGCAGTTCGGCACTACATCAGCCCCAGCATTTT,CASSSALHQPQHF
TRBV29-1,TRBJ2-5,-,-,TGCAGCGTAGGGGTAAGCGAGACCCAGTACTTC,CSVGVSETQYF
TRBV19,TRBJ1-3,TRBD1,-,TGTGCCAGTAGTCTCCGGGACAGGGGCGACACCATATATTTT,CASSLRDRGDTIYF
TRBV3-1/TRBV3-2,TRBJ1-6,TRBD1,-,TGTGCCAGCAGCCGAACCGAGGACAGGGATAATTCACCCCTCCACTTT,CASSRTEDRDNSPLHF
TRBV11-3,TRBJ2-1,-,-,TGTGCCAGCAGCTTAGATACAGCGGGCAGCAATGAGCAGTTCTTC,CASSLDTAGSNEQFF
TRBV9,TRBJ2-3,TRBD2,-,TGTGCCAGCAGCGCCATAGCGGGGGGCCAGTATTTT,CASSAIAGGQYF
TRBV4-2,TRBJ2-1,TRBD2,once,TGTGCCAGCAGCCAAGGTAGCGGGGGGGGATCCTACAATGAGCAGTTCTTC,CASSQGSGGGSYNEQFF
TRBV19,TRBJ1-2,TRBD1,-,TGTGCCAGTAGTACACCGACAGGGGGCGCGAATGGCTACACCTTC,CASSTPTGGANGYTF
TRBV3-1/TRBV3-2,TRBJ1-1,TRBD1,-,TGTGCCAGCAGCCCGAACGAAGGGACAGGGAGGGCTTTCTTT,CASSPNEGTGRAFF
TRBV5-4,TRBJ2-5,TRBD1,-,TGTGCCAGCAGCCCGGGGGACAGGATGGAGACCCAGTACTTC,CASSPGDRMETQYF
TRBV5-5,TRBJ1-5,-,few,TGTGCCAGCAGCTTGGTGGGGGCTAATCAGCCCCAGCATTTT,CASSLVGANQPQHF
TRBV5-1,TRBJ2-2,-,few,TGCGCCAGCAGAGCCGGGATATACACCGGGGAGCTGTTTTTT,CASRAGIYTGELFF
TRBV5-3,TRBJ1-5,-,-,TGTGCCAGAAGCTTAATGAAGCGATCGGGTGATCGTCAGCCCCAGCATTTT,CARSLMKRSGDRQPQHF
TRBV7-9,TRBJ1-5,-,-,TGTGCCAGCAGCTTACCCCCTCGAGAGAGTTATAGCAATCAGCCCCAGCATTTT,CASSLPPRESYSNQPQHF
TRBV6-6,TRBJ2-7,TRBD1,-,TGTGCCAGCAGAAAGGGACAGGGTGCCTACGAGCAGTACTTC,CASRKGQGAYEQYF
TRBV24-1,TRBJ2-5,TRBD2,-,TGTGCCACCAGTGCCCTCGGGGGGGCGGAGACCCAGTACTTC,CATSALGGAETQYF
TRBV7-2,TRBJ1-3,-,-,TGTGCCAGCAGCTTAGACTTTGGGCAGACTGGAAACACCATATATTTT,CASSLDFGQTGNTIYF
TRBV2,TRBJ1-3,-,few,TGTGCCAGCAGCACCGGGACTGATGCTGGAAACACCATATATTTT,CASSTGTDAGNTIYF
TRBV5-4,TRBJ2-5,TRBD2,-,TGTGCCAGCAGCGCCGGGGGGGATCGAGAGACCCAGTACTTC,CASSAGGDRETQYF
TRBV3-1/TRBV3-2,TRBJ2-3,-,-,TGTGCCAGCAGCCAAGGTTGGCAGAAGACAGATACGCAGTATTTT,CASSQGWQKTDTQYF
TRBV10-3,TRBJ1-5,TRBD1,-,TGTGCCATCACCCGACAGGGGGCTATGAGCAATCAGCCCCAGCATTTT,CAITRQGAMSNQPQHF
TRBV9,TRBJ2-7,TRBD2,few,TGTGCCAGCAGCTCCTCCGGCGTTAGGCTAGCGGGAGATACCTACGAGCAGTACTTC,CASSSSGVRLAGDTYEQYF
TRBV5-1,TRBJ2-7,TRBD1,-,TGCGCCAGCGGAAATCAACAGGGGGCACAATACGAGCAGTACTTC,CASGNQQGAQYEQYF
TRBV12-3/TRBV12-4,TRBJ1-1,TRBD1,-,TGTGCCAATTCCCCTTCCGGGACAGCAGAAGCTTTCTTT,CANSPSGTAEAFF
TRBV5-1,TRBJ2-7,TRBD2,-,TGCGCCAGCAGAGCGGGGGGGAAGCAGTCCTACGAGCAGTACTTC,CASRAGGKQSYEQYF
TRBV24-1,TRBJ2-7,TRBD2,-,TGTGCCACCAGTGATTTGATTCGGGAGGGCTTAGGTTACGAGCAGTACTTC,CATSDLIREGLGYEQYF
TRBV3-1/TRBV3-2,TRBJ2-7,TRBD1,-,TGTGCCAGCAGCCAAGTGGACAGGGACTACGAGCAGTACTTC,CASSQVDRDYEQYF
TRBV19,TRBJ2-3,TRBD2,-,TGTGCCAGTAGTCTCGGGCTAGCGGGTTCAACAGATACGCAGTATTTT,CASSLGLAGSTDTQYF
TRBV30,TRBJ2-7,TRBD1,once,TGTGCCTGGAGTGGGACAGGGGGGTCCTACGAGCAGTACTTC,CAWSGTGGSYEQYF
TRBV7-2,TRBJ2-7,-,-,TGTGCCAGCAGCTTAGGACACCCCTACGAGCAGTACTTC,CASSLGHPYEQYF
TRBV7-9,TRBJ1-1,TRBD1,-,TGTGCCAGCAGCTTAACTGCCACAGGGGACGTTAAGGCTTTCTTT,CASSLTATGDVKAFF
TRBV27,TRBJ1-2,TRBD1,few,TGTGCCAGCAGTCCCCGACAGGGGGCGCTCTATGGCTACACCTTC,CASSPRQGALYGYTF
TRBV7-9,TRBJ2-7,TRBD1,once,TGTGCCAGCAGCCCCTGGACAGGGGAAGTCTCCGAGCAGTACTTC,CASSPWTGEVSEQYF
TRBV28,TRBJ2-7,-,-,TGTGCCAGTTTGACAGGGACTCCCTACGAGCAGTACTTC,CASLTGTPYEQYF
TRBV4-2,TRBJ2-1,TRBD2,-,TGTGCCAGCAGCCCCCTCCAAAGCGGGGGGGCGAATGAGCAGTTCTTC,CASSPLQSGGANEQFF
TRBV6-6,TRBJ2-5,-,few,TGTGCCAGCAGACTGTGGGGCGAGACCCAGTACTTC,CASRLWGETQYF
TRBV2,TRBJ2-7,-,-,TGTGCCAGCAGTAGGACAAGGGGATCCTACGAGCAGTACTTC,CASSRTRGSYEQYF
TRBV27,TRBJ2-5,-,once,TGTGCCAGCAGTCCAATTTGGACAGCTAATACGATACAAGAGACCCAGTACTTC,CASSPIWTANTIQETQYF
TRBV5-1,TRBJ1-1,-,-,TGCGCCAGCAGCTTGGTTTTGGGGCCGATGAACACTGAAGCTTTCTTT,CASSLVLGPMNTEAFF
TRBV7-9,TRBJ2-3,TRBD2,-,TGTGCCAGCAGCCCTCGACTAGCGGGCTTCTCGGTAGATACGCAGTATTTT,CASSPRLAGFSVDTQYF